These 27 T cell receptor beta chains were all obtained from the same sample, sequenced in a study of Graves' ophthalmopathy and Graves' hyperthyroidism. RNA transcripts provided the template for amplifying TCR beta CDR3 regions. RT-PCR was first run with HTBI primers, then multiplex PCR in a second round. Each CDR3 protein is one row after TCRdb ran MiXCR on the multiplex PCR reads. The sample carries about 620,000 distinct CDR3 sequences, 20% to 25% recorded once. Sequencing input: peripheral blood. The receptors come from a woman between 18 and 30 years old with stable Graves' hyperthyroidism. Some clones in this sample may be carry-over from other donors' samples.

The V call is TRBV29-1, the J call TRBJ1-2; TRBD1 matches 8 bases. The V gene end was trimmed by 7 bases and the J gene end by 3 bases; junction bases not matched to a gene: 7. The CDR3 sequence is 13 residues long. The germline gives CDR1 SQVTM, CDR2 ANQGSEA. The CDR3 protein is CSARTGRDYGYTF. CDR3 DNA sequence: TGCAGCGCCCGGACAGGGAGGGACTATGGCTACACCTTC.

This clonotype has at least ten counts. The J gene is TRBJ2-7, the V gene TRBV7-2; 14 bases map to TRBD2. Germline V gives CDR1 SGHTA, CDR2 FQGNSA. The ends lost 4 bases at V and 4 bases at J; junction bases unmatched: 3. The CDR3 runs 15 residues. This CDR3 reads CASSSGLAGGYEQYF. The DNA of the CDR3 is TGTGCCAGCAGCTCAGGACTAGCGGGGGGTTACGAGCAGTACTTC. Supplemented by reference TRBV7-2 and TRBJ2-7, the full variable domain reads GAGVSQSPSNKVTEKGKDVELRCDPISGHTALYWYRQSLGQGLEFLIYFQGNSAPDKSGLPSDRFSAERTGGSVSTLTIQRTQQEDSAVYLCASSSGLAGGYEQYFGPGTRLTVT.

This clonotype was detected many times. The CDR3 sequence is CASSPGFRMNTEAFF. The CDR3 bases are TGTGCCAGCAGTCCAGGATTTAGAATGAACACTGAAGCTTTCTTT. This chain links TRBV12-3 or TRBV12-4 with TRBJ1-1; D is unclear. V lost 5 bases and J 0 bases, leaving 13 bases between the germline ends. The CDR3 is 15 amino acids.

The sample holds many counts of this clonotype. The CDR3 nucleotides read TGTGCCAGCAGGCGACAGGGTTTGGGGGACACTGAAGCTTTCTTT. It is translated as CASRRQGLGDTEAFF. V usage is TRBV28 and J usage is TRBJ1-1; TRBD1 matches 7 bases. The CDR3 contains 15 residues. V gave up 6 bases and J gave up 3 bases; unmatched junction bases: 10. Germline-derived CDR1 and CDR2 are MDHEN and SYDVKM.

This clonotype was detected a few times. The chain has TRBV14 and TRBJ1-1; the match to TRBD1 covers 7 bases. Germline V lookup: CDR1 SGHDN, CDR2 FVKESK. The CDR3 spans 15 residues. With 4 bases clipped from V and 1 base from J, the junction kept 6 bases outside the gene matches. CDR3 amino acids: CASSPTGRGNTEAFF. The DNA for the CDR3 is TGTGCCAGCAGCCCGACAGGGAGAGGGAACACTGAAGCTTTCTTT. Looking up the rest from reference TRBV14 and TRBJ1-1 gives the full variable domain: EAGVTQFPSHSVIEKGQTVTLRCDPISGHDNLYWYRRVMGKEIKFLLHFVKESKQDESGMPNNRFLAERTGGTYSTLKVQPAELEDSGVYFCASSPTGRGNTEAFFGQGTRLTVV.

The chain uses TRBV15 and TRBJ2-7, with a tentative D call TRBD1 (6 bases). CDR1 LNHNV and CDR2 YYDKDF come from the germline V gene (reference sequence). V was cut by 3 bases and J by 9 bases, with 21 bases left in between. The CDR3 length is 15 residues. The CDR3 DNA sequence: TGTGCCACCAGCAGTGGGGACATGAGACTACGAGGGCAGTACTTC. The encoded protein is CATSSGDMRLRGQYF.

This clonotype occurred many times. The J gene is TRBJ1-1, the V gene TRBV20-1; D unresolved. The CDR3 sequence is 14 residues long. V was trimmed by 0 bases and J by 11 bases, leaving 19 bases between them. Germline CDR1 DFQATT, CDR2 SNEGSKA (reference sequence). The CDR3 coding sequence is TGCAGTGCTAGAGAAAGTACCCATACCATCTGGGCTTTCTTT. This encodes CSARESTHTIWAFF.

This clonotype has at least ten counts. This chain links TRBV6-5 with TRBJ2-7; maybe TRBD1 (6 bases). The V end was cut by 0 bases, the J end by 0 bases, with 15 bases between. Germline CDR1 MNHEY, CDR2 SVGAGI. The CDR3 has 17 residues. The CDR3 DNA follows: TGTGCCAGCAGTTACTCCTGGCAGGGGACGGGCTCCTACGAGCAGTACTTC. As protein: CASSYSWQGTGSYEQYF.

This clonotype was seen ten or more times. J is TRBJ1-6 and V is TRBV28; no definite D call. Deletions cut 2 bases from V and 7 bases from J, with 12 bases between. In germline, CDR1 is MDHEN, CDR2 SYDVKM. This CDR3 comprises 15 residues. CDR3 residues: CASSLGGGLNSPLHF. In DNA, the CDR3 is TGTGCCAGCAGTTTAGGTGGAGGGTTGAATTCACCCCTCCACTTT.

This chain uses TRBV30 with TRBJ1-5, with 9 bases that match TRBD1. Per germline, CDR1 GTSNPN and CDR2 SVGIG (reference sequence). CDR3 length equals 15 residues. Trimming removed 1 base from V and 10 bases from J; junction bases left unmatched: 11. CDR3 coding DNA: TGTGCCTGGAGTGACGGGACAGGGCCATGGTATCCCCAGCATTTT. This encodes CAWSDGTGPWYPQHF. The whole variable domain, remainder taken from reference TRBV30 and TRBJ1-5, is SQTIHQWPATLVQPVGSPLSLECTVEGTSNPNLYWYRQAAGRGLQLLFYSVGIGQISSEVPQNLSASRPQDRQFILSSKKLLLSDSGFYLCAWSDGTGPWYPQHFGDGTRLSIL.

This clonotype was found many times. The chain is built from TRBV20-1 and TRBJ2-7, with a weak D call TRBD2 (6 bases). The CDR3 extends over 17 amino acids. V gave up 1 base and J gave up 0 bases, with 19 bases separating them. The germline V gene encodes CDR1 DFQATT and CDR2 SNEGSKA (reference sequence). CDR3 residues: CSARGLRRADVSYEQYF. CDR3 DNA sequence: TGCAGTGCTAGAGGTCTAAGGAGGGCCGACGTCTCCTACGAGCAGTACTTC.

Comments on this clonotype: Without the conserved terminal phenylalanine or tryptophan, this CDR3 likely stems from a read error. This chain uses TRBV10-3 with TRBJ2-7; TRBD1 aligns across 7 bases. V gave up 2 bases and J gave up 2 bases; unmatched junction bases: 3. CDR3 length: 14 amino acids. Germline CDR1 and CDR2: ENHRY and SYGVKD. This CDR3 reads CAISEGGQAYEQYS. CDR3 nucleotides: TGTGCCATCAGTGAGGGCGGACAGGCCTACGAGCAGTACTCC.

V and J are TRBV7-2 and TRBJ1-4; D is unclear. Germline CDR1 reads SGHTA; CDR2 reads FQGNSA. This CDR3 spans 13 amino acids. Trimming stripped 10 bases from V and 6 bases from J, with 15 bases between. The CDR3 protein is CATQSANHEKLFF. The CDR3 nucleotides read TGTGCCACCCAGTCGGCTAATCATGAAAAACTGTTTTTT.

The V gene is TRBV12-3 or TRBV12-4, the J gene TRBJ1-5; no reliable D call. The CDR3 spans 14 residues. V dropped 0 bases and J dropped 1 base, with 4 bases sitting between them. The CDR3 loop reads CASSLAVSNQPQHF. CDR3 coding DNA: TGTGCCAGCAGTTTAGCAGTGAGCAATCAGCCCCAGCATTTT.

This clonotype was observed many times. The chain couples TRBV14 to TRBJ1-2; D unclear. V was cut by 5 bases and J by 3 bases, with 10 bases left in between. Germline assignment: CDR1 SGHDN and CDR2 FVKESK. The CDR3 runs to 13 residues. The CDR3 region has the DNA TGTGCCAGCAGCGCTCAGCGGTACTATGGCTACACCTTC. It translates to CASSAQRYYGYTF.

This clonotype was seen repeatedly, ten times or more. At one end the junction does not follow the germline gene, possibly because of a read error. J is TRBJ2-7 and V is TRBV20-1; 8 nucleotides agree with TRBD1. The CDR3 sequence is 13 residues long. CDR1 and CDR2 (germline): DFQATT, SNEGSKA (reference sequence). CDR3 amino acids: CSAEGDRNVELYF. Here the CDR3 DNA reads TGCAGTGCTGAGGGGGACAGGAATGTAGAGCTGTACTTC.

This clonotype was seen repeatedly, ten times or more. This CDR3 is CATSRPARENPYEQYF. Here the CDR3 DNA reads TGTGCCACCAGCAGGCCAGCGAGAGAGAATCCTTACGAGCAGTACTTC. This chain links TRBV15 with TRBJ2-7; D ambiguous. The length of the CDR3 is 16 residues. Germline assignment: CDR1 LNHNV and CDR2 YYDKDF (reference sequence). V gave up 3 bases and J gave up 4 bases, with 19 bases separating them.

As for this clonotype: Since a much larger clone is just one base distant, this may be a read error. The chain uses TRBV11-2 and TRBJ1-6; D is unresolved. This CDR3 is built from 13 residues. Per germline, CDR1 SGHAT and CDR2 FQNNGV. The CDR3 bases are TGTGCCAGCAGCTCCGAACCTAATTCACACCTCCACTTT. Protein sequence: CASSSEPNSHLHF. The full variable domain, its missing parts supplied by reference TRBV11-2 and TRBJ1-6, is EAGVAQSPRYKIIEKRQSVAFWCNPISGHATLYWYQQILGQGPKLLIQFQNNGVVDDSQLPKDRFSAERLKGVDSTLKIQPAKLEDSAVYLCASSSEPNSHLHFGNGTRLTVT.

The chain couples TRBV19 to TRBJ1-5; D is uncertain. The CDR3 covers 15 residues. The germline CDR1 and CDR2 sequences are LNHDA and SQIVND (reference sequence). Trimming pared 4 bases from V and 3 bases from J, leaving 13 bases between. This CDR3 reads CASSTVHLTNQPQHF. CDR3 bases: TGTGCCAGTAGTACGGTCCACCTTACCAATCAGCCCCAGCATTTT.

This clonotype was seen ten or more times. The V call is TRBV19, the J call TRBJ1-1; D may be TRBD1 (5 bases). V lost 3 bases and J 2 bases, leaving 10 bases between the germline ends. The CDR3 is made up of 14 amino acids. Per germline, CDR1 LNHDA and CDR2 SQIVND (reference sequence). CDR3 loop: CASSMLGGNTEAFF. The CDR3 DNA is TGTGCCAGTAGTATGCTGGGGGGTAACACTGAAGCTTTCTTT.

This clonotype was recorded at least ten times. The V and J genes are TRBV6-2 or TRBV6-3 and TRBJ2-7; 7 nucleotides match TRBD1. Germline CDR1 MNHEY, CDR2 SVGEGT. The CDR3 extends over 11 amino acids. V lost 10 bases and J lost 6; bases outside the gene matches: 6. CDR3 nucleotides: TGTGCCATCTCGACAGGGATCGAGCAGTACTTC. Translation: CAISTGIEQYF.

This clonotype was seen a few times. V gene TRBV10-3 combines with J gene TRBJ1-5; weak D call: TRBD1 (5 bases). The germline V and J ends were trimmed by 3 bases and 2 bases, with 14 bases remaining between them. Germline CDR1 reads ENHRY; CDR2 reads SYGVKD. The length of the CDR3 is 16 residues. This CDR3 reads CAISERAGGGNQPQHF. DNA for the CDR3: TGTGCCATCAGTGAAAGGGCCGGGGGGGGCAATCAGCCCCAGCATTTT.

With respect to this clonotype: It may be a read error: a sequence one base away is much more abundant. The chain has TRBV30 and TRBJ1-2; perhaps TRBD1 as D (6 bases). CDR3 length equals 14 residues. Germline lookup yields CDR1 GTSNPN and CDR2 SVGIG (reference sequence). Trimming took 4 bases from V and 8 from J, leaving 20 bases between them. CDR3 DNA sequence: TGTGCCTGGATACAGGGAGGGGATCTGGGGGGCTACACCTTC. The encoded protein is CAWIQGGDLGGYTF.

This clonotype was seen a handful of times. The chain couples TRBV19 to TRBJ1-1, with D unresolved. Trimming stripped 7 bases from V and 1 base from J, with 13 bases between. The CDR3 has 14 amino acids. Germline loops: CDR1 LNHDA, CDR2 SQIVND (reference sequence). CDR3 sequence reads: CASTPIRPNTEAFF. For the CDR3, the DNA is TGTGCCAGTACTCCCATTAGGCCGAACACTGAAGCTTTCTTT.

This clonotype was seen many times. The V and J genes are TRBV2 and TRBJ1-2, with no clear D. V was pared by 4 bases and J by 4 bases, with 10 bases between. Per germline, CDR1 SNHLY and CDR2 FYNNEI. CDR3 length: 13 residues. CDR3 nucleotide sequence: TGTGCCAGCAGTGGTCAGGCCTCCTATGGCTACACCTTC. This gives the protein CASSGQASYGYTF.

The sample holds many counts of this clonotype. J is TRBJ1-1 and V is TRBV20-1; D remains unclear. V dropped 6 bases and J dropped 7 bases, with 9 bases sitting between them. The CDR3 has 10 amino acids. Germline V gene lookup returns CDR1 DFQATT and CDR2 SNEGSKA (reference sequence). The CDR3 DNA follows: TGCAGTGCCCTGCTAGTTGAAGCTTTCTTT. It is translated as CSALLVEAFF.

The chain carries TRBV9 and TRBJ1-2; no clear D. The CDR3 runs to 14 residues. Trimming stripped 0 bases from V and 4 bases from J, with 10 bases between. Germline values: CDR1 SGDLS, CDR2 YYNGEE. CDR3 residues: CASSVDGGPYGYTF. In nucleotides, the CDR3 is TGTGCCAGCAGCGTAGATGGCGGACCCTATGGCTACACCTTC.